Given below is one T cell receptor beta chain in context. Its target is unknown. Isolation of PBMCs gave at least 7 million cells per sample. Trimming cost V 6 bases and J 3 bases; bases outside gene matches: 7. Germline values: CDR1 SQVTM, CDR2 ANQGSEA. The CDR3 is 13 residues long. This specimen comes from a study of blood T cells in healthy people across ages. General study results and limits: Higher diversity, along with more naive CD4+ cells, distinguished long-lived donors from aged donors.

Combining a sample-barcoded 5' primer with a J-beta primer mix, a second PCR ran for about 6 to 12 cycles. Per sample, CDR3-containing paired-end reads numbered at least 3 million. From the 5' RACE reads, TCRdb called clonotypes with MiXCR, one entry per CDR3 protein. This table has 1,800,000 or so distinct CDR3 sequences, roughly two fifths appearing once. The receptor was derived from a human donor in good health. The sample taken for sequencing was blood. The chain employs TRBV29-1 and TRBJ1-1, with 7 bases that match TRBD1. The DNA of the CDR3 is TGCAGCGTGACGACAGGGATGGACACTGAAGCTTTCTTT. It translates to CSVTTGMDTEAFF.